The TCR beta chain under discussion was sequenced for a study of T cell responses to AZD1222 COVID-19 vaccine. Regarding this clone: The antigen is undetermined.

Measured with immunoSEQ multiplex PCR; TCRdb has only the in-frame clones, and not every one. The sample has 93,000 or so clones; about nine tenths are singletons. The CDR3 length is 20 residues. V lost 0 bases, J lost 3 bases, and 14 bases stayed unmatched. In germline, CDR1 is LGHNA, CDR2 YSLEER. Study-level findings and limits: Across the whole spike, CD4 TCRs peaked at regions 160-218 and 743-854. Spike-specific TCR breadth rose after two AZD1222 doses, and depth rose as well. Just six people given AZD1222 tested seropositive at baseline.

The sample consisted of peripheral blood, taken on day 0 of AZD1222 vaccination. The receptor comes from an adult in good health. The V and J genes are TRBV4-3 and TRBJ2-7, with 13 nucleotides matching TRBD2. The CDR3 here is CASSQDLRGGTSGRVYEQYF. In nucleotides, the CDR3 is TGCGCCAGCAGCCAAGATCTGCGGGGGGGTACTAGCGGGAGGGTCTACGAGCAGTACTTC.